The entry that follows covers one T cell receptor beta chain sequence. Its target is not known. Using immunoSEQ multiplex PCR, the repertoire was profiled, and TCRdb retains in-frame clones only, with some absent. The sample lists about 29,000 clones; over 60% were seen once. Unexposed donor CD4+ T cells date from about 2011-2018, before the COVID-19 pandemic. CD4+ T cells were isolated from the cells after more than nine days of culture. Testing used SARS-CoV-2 S/N and four cold-coronavirus spikes on unexposed-donor CD4+ T cells, cells permitting. This specimen comes from a study of CD4 T cells in relation to SARS-CoV-2 and coronaviruses. Study-level background: ViraFEST: approximately 10-day antigen culture of PBMCs, then TCR beta CDR3 sequencing.

Whole-study findings and limits: The cross-reactivity analysis covered only spike protein, not other viral proteins.

With 2 bases clipped from V and 6 bases from J, the junction kept 8 bases outside the gene matches. Germline V gene data show CDR1 as ENHRY and CDR2 as SYGVKD. The CDR3 loop spans 15 amino acids. The sample consisted of CD4+ T cells from PBMCs, cultured in vitro. The TCR comes from a human donor in good health. The chain recombines TRBV10-3 with TRBJ2-7, with TRBD1 matching over 9 bases. The CDR3 protein is CAISERVGTGLEQYF. In DNA, the CDR3 is TGTGCCATCAGTGAGAGGGTGGGGACAGGGCTCGAGCAGTACTTC.